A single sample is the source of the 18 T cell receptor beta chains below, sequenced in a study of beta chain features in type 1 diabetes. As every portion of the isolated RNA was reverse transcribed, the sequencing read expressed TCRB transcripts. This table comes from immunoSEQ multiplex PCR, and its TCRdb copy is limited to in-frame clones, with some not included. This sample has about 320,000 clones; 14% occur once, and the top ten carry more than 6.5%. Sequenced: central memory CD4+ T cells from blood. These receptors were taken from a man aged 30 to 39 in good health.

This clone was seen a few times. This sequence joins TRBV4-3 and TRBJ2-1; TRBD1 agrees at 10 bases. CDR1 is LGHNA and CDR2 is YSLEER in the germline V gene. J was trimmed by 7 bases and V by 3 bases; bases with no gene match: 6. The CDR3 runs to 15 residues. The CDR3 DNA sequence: TGCGCCAGCAGCCATGTACCGGGACAGGGGAATGAGCAGTTCTTC. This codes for CASSHVPGQGNEQFF.

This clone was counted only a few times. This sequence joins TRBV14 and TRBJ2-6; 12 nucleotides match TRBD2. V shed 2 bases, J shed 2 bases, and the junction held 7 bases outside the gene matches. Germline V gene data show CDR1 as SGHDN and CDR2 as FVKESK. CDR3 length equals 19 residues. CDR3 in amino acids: CASSQHTSGRHPGANVLTF. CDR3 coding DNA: TGTGCCAGCAGCCAACACACTAGCGGGAGGCATCCTGGGGCCAACGTCCTGACTTTC.

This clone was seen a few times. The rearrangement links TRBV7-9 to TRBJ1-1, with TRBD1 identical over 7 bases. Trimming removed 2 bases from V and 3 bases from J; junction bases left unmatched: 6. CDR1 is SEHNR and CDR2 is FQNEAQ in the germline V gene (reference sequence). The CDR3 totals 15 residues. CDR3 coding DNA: TGTGCCAGCAGCTTAAAGGGGGCGCGGGACACTGAAGCTTTCTTT. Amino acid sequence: CASSLKGARDTEAFF.

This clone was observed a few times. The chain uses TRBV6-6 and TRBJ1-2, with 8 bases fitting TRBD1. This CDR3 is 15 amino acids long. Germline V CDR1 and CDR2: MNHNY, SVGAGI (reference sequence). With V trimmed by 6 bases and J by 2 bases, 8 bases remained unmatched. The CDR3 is CASRDRQGRNYGYTF. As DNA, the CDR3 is TGTGCCAGCAGGGATAGACAGGGGCGGAACTATGGCTACACCTTC.

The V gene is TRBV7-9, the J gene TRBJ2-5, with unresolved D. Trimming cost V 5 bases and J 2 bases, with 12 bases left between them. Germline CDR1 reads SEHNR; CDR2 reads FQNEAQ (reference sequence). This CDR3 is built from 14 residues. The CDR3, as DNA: TGTGCCAGCAGCATATCCGGACGACAAGAGACCCAGTACTTC. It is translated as CASSISGRQETQYF.

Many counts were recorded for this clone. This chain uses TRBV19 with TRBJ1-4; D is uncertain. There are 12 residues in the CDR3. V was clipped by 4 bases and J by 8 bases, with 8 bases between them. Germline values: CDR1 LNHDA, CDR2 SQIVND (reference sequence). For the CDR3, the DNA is TGTGCCAGTAGTAGAGGAAGGGAAAAACTGTTTTTT. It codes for CASSRGREKLFF.

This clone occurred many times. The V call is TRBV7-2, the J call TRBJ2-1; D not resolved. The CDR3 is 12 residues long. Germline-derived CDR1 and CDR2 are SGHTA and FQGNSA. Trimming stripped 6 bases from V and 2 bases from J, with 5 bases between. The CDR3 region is CASRLTYNEQFF. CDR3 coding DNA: TGTGCCAGCAGACTTACCTACAATGAGCAGTTCTTC.

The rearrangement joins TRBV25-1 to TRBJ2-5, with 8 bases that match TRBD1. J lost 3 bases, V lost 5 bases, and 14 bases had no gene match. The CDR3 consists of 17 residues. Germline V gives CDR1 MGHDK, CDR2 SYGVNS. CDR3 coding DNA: TGTGCCAGCAGTTATCTGAGACAGGGGCGTCTGGAAGAGACCCAGTACTTC. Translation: CASSYLRQGRLEETQYF. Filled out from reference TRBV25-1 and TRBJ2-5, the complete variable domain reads EADIYQTPRYLVIGTGKKITLECSQTMGHDKMYWYQQDPGMELHLIHYSYGVNSTEKGDLSSESTVSRIRTEHFPLTLESARPSHTSQYLCASSYLRQGRLEETQYFGPGTRLLVL.

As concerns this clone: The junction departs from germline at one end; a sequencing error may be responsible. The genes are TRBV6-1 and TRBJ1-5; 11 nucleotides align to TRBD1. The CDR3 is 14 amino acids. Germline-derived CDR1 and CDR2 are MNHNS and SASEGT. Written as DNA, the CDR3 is TGTGCCAGCAGCGAAGGGACAGGGGGTCAGCCCCAGCATTTT. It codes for CASSEGTGGQPQHF.

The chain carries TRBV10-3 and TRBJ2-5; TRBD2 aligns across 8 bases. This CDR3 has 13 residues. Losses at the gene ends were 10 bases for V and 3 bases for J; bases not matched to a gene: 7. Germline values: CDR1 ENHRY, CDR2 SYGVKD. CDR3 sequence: CATESGGKETQYF. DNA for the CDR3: TGTGCCACCGAGAGCGGGGGCAAAGAGACCCAGTACTTC.

For the CDR3, the DNA is TGTGCCACCAGCAAGGAGCCCCGGTCAGGGGAAACTGAAGCTTTCTTT. Protein sequence: CATSKEPRSGETEAFF. The V gene is TRBV15, the J gene TRBJ1-1, with D perhaps TRBD1 (6 bases). Per the germline V gene, CDR1 is LNHNV and CDR2 is YYDKDF (reference sequence). This CDR3 spans 16 amino acids. Trimming pared 4 bases from V and 5 bases from J, leaving 20 bases between.

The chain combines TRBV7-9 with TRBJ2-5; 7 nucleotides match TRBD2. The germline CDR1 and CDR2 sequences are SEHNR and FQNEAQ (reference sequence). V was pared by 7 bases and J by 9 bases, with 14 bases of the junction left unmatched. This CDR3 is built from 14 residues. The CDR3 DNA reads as TGTGCCAGCACCCCCGGGGTAGCGGGCCCTGCCCAGTACTTC. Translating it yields CASTPGVAGPAQYF.

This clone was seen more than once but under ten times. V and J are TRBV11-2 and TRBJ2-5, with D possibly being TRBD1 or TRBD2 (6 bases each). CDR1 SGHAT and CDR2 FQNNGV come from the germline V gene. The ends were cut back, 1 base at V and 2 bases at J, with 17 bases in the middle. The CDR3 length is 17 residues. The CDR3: CASSLGGGGQAQETQYF. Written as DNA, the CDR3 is TGTGCCAGCAGCTTAGGTGGTGGGGGGCAAGCACAAGAGACCCAGTACTTC.

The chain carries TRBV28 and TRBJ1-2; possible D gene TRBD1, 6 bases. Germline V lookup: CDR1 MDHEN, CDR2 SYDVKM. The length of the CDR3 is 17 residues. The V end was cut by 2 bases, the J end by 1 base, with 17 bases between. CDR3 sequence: CASSLGGAGVLNYGYTF. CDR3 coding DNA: TGTGCCAGCAGTTTAGGTGGCGCAGGGGTCCTTAACTATGGCTACACCTTC.

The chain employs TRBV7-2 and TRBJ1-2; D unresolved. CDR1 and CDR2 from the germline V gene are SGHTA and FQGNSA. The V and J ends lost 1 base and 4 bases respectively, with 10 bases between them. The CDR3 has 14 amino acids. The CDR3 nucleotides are TGTGCCAGCAGCTTAGATGCTGGGGTCTATGGCTACACCTTC. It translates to CASSLDAGVYGYTF.

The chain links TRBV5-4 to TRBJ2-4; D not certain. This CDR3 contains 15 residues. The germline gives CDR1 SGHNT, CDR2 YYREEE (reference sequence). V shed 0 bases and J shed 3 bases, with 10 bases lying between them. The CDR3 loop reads CASSLGGFGKNIQYF. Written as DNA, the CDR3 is TGTGCCAGCAGCTTGGGGGGTTTCGGCAAAAACATTCAGTACTTC.

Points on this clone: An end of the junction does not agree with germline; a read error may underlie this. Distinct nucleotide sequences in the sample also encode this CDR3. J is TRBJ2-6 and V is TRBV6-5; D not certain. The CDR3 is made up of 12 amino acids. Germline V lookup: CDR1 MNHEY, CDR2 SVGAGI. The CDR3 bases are TGTGCCAGCAGCCCTGGTGCCAACGTCCTGACTTTC. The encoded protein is CASSPGANVLTF.

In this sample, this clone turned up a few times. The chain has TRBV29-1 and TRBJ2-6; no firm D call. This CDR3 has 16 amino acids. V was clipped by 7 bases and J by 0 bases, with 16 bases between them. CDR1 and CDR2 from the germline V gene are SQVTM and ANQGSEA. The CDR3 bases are TGCAGCGCAGGATCGCCGAGAGGCTCTGGGGCCAACGTCCTGACTTTC. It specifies CSAGSPRGSGANVLTF.